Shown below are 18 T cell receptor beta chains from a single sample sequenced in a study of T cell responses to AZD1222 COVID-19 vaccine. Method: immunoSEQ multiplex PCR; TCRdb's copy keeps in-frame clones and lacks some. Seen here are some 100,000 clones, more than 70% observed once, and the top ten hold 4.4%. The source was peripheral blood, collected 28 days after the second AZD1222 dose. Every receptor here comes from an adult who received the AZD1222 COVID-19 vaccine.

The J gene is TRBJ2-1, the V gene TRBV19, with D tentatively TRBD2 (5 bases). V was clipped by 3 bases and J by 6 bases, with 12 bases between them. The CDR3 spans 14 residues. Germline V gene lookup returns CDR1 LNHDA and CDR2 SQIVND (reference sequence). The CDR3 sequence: CASSMRAVVNEQFF. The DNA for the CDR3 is TGTGCCAGTAGTATGAGGGCGGTCGTCAATGAGCAGTTCTTC.

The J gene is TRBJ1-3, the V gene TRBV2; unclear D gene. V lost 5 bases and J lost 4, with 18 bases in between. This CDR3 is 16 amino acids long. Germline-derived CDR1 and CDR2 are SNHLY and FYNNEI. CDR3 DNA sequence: TGTGCCAGCAGTCCGGACTCGGTGGGAGGAGGAAACACCATATATTTT. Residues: CASSPDSVGGGNTIYF.

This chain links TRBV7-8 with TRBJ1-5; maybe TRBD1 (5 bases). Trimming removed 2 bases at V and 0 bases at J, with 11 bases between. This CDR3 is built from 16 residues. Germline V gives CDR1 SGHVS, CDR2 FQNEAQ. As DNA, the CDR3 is TGTGCCAGCAGCTTACCTGGACAATATAGCAATCAGCCCCAGCATTTT. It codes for CASSLPGQYSNQPQHF.

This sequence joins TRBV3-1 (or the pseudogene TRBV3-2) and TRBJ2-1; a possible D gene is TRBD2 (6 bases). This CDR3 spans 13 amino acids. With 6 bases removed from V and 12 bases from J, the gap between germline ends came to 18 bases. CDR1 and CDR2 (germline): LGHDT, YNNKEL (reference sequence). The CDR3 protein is CASRLRQGGRQFF. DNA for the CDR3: TGTGCCAGCAGGCTCCGCCAGGGAGGTAGGCAGTTCTTC.

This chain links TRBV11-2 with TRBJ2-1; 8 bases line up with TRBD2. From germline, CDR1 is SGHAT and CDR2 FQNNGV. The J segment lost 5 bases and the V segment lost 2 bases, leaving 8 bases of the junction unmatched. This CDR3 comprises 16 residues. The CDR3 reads CASSLTSGSLNNEQFF. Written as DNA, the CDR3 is TGTGCCAGCAGCTTAACCAGCGGGAGCCTCAACAATGAGCAGTTCTTC.

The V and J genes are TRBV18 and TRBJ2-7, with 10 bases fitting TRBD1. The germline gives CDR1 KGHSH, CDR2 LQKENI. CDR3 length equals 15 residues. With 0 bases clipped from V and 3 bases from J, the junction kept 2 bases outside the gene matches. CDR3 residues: CASSPPTGGYYEQYF. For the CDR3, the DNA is TGTGCCAGCTCACCACCGACAGGGGGCTACTACGAGCAGTACTTC.

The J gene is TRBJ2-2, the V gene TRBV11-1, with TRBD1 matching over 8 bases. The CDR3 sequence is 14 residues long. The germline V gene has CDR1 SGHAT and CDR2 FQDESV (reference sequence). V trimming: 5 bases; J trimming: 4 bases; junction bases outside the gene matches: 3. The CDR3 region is CASSQDRVTGELFF. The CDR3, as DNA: TGTGCCAGCAGCCAGGACAGGGTCACCGGGGAGCTGTTTTTT.

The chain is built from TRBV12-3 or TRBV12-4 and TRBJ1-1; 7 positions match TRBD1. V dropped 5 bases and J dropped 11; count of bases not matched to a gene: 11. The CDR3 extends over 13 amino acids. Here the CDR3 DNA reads TGTGCCAGCAGTAACCCGGGACAGTTTTCGGCTTTCTTT. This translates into CASSNPGQFSAFF.

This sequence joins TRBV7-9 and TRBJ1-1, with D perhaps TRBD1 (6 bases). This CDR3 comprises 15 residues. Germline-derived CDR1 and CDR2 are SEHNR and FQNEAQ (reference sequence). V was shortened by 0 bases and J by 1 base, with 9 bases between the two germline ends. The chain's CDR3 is CASSLATGPNTEAFF. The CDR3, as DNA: TGTGCCAGCAGCTTAGCGACAGGCCCGAACACTGAAGCTTTCTTT.

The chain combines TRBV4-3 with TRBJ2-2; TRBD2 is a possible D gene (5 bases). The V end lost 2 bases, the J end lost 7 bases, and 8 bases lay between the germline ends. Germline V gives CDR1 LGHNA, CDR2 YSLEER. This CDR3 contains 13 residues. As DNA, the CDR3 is TGCGCCAGCAGCCAATGGGAGAGCGGGGAGCTGTTTTTT. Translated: CASSQWESGELFF.

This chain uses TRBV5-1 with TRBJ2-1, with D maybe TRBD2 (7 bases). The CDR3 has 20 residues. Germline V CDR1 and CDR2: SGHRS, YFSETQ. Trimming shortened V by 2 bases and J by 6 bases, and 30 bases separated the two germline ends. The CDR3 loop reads CASSLGQRGGAYPGSNEQFF. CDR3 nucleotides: TGCGCCAGCAGCTTAGGACAGAGGGGGGGAGCGTACCCCGGGAGCAATGAGCAGTTCTTC.

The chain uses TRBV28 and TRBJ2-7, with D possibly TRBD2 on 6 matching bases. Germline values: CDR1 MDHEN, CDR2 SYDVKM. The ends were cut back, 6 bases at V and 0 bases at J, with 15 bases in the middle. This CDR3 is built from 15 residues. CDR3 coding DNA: TGTGCCAGCAGGATGGGACTTTTCAGCTCCTACGAGCAGTACTTC. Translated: CASRMGLFSSYEQYF.

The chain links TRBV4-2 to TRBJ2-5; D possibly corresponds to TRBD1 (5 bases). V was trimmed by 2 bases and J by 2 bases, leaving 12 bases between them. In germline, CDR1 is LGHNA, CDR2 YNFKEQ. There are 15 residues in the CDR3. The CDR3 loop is CASSQKWQGQETQYF. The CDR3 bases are TGTGCCAGCAGCCAAAAATGGCAGGGACAAGAGACCCAGTACTTC.

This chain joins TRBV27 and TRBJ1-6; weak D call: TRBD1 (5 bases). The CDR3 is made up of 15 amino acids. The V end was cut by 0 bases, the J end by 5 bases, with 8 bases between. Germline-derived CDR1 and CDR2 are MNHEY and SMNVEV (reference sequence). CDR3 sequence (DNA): TGTGCCAGCAGTTTATCGGGGACTGATAATTCACCCCTCCACTTT. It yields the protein CASSLSGTDNSPLHF.

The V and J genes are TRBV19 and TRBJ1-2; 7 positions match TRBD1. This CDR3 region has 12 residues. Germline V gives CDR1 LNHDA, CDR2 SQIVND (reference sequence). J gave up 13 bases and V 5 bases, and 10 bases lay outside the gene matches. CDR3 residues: CASSVRQGGRTF. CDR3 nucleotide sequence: TGTGCCAGTAGTGTTCGACAGGGTGGTCGCACCTTC. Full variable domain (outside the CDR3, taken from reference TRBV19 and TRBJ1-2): DGGITQSPKYLFRKEGQNVTLSCEQNLNHDAMYWYRQDPGQGLRLIYYSQIVNDFQKGDIAEGYSVSREKKESFPLTVTSAQKNPTAFYLCASSVRQGGRTFGSGTRLTVV.

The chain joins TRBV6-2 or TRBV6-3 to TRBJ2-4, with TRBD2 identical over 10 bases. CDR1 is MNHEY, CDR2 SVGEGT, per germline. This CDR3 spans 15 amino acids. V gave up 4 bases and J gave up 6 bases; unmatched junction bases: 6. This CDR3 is CASSSSGSAGNIQYF. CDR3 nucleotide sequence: TGTGCCAGCAGTTCTAGCGGGAGTGCGGGAAACATTCAGTACTTC.

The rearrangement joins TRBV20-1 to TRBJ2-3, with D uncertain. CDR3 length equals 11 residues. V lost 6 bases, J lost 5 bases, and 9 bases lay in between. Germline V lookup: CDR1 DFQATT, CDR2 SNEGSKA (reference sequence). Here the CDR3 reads CSAAKGDTQYF. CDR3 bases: TGCAGTGCCGCGAAGGGAGATACGCAGTATTTT.

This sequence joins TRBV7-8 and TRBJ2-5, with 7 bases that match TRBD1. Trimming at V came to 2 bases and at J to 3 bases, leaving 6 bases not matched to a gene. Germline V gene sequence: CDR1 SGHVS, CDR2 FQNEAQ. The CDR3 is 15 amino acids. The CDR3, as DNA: TGTGCCAGCAGCTTAACACCGGGACAGAAAGAGACCCAGTACTTC. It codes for CASSLTPGQKETQYF.